This T cell receptor (beta chain) was retrieved from a study of T cells in localized non-small cell lung cancer. The method was immunoSEQ multiplex PCR; TCRdb's version includes in-frame clones alone and lacks a portion of them. The table records around 53,000 clones, roughly 75% of them present only once. In germline, CDR1 is SGHTA, CDR2 FQGTGA. This CDR3 has 17 amino acids. Germline trimming cut 5 bases from V and 1 base from J; bases unmatched to any gene: 9. Source: PBMCs, taken before any cancer treatment. This chain joins TRBV7-3 and TRBJ2-2; 8 positions agree with TRBD2. This receptor was obtained from a woman between 40 and 69 years old with stage II lung adenocarcinoma. The CDR3 loop reads CASSPHRLAKNTGELFF. The CDR3 nucleotides read TGTGCCAGCAGCCCTCATCGACTAGCGAAGAACACCGGGGAGCTGTTTTTT.